The present TCR beta chain was sequenced within a study of T-cell memory formation after mild COVID-19. About the research overall: Clusters of TCRs were largely donor specific. Findings of the study overall: Those CD4+ clones that contracted were mainly in CM and EM (CD8+ ones in EMRA).

The CDR3 covers 12 residues. Trimming left V 4 bases short and J 8 bases short, with 8 bases between. Germline V gene sequence: CDR1 SGHTA, CDR2 FQGNSA. 5'RACE with constant-segment primers yielded barcoded, UMI-tagged TCR alpha and TCR beta cDNA libraries. Via MiXCR, TCRdb re-called the 5' RACE reads, giving one row per CDR3 protein. The sample shows 85,000 to 130,000 distinct CDR3 sequences, approximately 15% of them seen only once. This clonotype was detected a few times. The antigen is not known. The sequenced sample consisted of PBMCs or a T cell subset sorted from them (not recorded which). The clonotype originates from an adult woman who had mild COVID-19 (a few samples of this study predate the infection). Cell type and time point are not known. V is TRBV7-2 and J is TRBJ1-4; D not resolved. CDR3 loop: CASSSTREKLFF. CDR3 bases: TGTGCCAGCAGCTCGACAAGAGAAAAACTGTTTTTT.